Described below is a single T cell receptor (beta chain) sequence and its context. Its antigen is not identified. Measured with immunoSEQ multiplex PCR; TCRdb has only the in-frame clones, and not every one. The sample has 50,000 to 65,000 clones; roughly 83% are singletons. This sample is drawn from a study of a mutant IDH1 vaccine in newly diagnosed glioma. Study as a whole: Once 4-6 weeks had passed after radiotherapy alone, vaccination started, or it started with temozolomide cycles. Most had both radiotherapy and temozolomide beforehand; others had only one.

Overall study findings and caveats: The vaccine induced immune responses, and these occurred in roughly 95% of patients.

V was clipped by 2 bases and J by 0 bases, with 13 bases between them. CDR1 and CDR2 (germline): PRHDT, FYEKMQ (reference sequence). CDR3 size: 17 residues. As for time point: week 11, during vaccination. The content of each vaccine dose was 300 ug of mutant IDH1 20-mer peptide, and topical imiquimod accompanied it. Astrocytomas that were new, WHO grade 3 or 4, IDH1-mutant and ATRX-lost were present in the donors. Sequencing was performed on PBMCs, taken from a glioma patient whose treatment included an IDH1 peptide vaccine. The chain recombines TRBV13 with TRBJ2-2, with a possible D match to TRBD1 (6 bases). The clonotype originates from a woman in her forties or fifties with glioma. In nucleotides, the CDR3 is TGTGCCAGCAGCTTACGTCTGGGGGCCGCGAACACCGGGGAGCTGTTTTTT. This codes for CASSLRLGAANTGELFF.